A single sample gave rise to the 2 T cell receptor beta chains below, sequenced in a study of post-analysis software for immune sequencing data (dated by TCRdb to about 2015). What the work shows at the level of the full study, not this receptor alone: Four or five TRBV segments, including TRBV5-6, TRBV5-1 and TRBV20-1, were significantly more frequent in patients than controls.

Their cognate antigens are unknown. The method behind the library was PCR. Sequencing used an Illumina HiSeq 2500. To reduce PCR and sequencing biases, unique molecular identifiers were incorporated into the TCR beta cDNA libraries. Using fastp trimming at Q25 and MiXCR clonotype assembly, TCRdb reanalyzed the public sequencing data and kept in-frame beta chains. Records with the same CDR3 protein are collapsed into one entry carrying the most frequent genes and DNA. This sample has approximately 690,000 distinct CDR3 sequences in its table, and roughly three fifths of those were observed once. In total, the top ten clones hold roughly 10% of the sample. Source material: blood. These receptors were obtained from a girl aged 2-15 years with multiple sclerosis.

This sequence joins TRBV12-3 or TRBV12-4 and TRBJ1-2; unclear D gene. This CDR3 contains 14 residues. V lost 3 bases to trimming and J lost 4 bases, with 12 bases between them. The CDR3 loop reads CASSLYGRVYGYTF. CDR3 sequence (DNA): TGTGCCAGCAGTTTGTACGGCAGAGTCTATGGCTACACCTTC.

This chain uses TRBV7-9 with TRBJ2-1; a possible D gene is TRBD2 (6 bases). CDR1 SEHNR and CDR2 FQNEAQ come from the germline V gene (reference sequence). CDR3 length: 16 residues. Between the trimmed V and J ends, which lost 5 bases and 1 base, there was a span of 15 bases. The CDR3 reads CASSPGGSRSYNEQFF. The CDR3 DNA is TGTGCCAGCAGCCCTGGAGGGAGTCGGTCCTACAATGAGCAGTTCTTC.